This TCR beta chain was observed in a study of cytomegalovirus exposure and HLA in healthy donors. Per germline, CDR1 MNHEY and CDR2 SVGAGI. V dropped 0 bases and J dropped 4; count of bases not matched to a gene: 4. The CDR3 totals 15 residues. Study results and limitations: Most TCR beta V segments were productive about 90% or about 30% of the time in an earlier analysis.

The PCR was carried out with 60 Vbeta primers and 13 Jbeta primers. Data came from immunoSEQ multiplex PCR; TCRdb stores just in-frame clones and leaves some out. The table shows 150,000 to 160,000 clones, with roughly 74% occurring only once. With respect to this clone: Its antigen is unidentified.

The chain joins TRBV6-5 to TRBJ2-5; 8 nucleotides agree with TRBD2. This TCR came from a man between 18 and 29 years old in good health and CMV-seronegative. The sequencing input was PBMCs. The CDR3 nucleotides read TGTGCCAGCAGTTACTCGCGGGGGGTTGGAGAGACCCAGTACTTC. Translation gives CASSYSRGVGETQYF.